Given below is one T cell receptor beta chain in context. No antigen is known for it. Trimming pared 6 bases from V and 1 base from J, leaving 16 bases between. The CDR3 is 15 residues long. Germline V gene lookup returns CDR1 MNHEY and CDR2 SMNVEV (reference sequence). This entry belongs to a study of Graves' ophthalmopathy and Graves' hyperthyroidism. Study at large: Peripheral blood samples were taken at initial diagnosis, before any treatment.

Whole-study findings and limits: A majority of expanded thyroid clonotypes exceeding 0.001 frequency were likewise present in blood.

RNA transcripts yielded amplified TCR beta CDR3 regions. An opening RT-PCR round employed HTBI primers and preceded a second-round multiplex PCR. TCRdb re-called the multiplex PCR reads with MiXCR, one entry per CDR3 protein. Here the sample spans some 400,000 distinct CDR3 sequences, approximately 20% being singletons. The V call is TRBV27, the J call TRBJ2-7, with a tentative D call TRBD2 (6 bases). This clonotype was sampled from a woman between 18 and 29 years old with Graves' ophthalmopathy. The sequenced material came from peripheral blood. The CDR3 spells CASRPVLARSYEQYF. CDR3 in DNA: TGTGCCAGCAGACCAGTTCTAGCGCGTTCCTACGAGCAGTACTTC.